The rows below give T cell receptor beta chains drawn from one sample of a study of T cell responses to AZD1222 COVID-19 vaccine. The assay was immunoSEQ multiplex PCR, and TCRdb's table has in-frame clones only and misses some. In the table there are more than 150,000 clones, roughly nine tenths of which are singletons. Sequencing was performed on peripheral blood, taken on day 0 of AZD1222 vaccination. The receptors come from an adult in good health. Each CDR3 is given with its conserved first and last residue. The D gene is left open where the match is weak. Size values are once, few and many counts, or a class for expanded clones, and some rows have none.

D: .; V: TRBV29-1; size: .; J: TRBJ2-3; DNA: TGCAGCGTTGAGTTAGCCGCGCGCACAGATACGCAGTATTTT; CDR3: CSVELAARTDTQYF
D: .; V: TRBV5-4; size: .; J: TRBJ1-2; DNA: TGTGCCAGCAGCTTGGGGGGCAGCTCCTATGGCTACACCTTC; CDR3: CASSLGGSSYGYTF
D: .; V: TRBV29-1; size: .; J: TRBJ2-1; DNA: TGCAGCGTTGGAAGCAGGGTAAAAGGCTCCTACAATGAGCAGTTCTTC; CDR3: CSVGSRVKGSYNEQFF
D: TRBD2; V: TRBV4-2; size: .; J: TRBJ2-2; DNA: TGTGCCAGCAGCCAAGATCAAGCGGGAGAGGGCGGGGAGCTGTTTTTT; CDR3: CASSQDQAGEGGELFF
D: .; V: TRBV19; size: .; J: TRBJ2-1; DNA: TGTGCCAGTAGTATAGGACAAACGATCAACAATGAGCAGTTCTTC; CDR3: CASSIGQTINNEQFF
D: .; V: TRBV9; size: .; J: TRBJ1-2; DNA: TGTGCCAGCAGCGTAGGGACAGCCGCGCCCCATGGCTACACCTTC; CDR3: CASSVGTAAPHGYTF
D: TRBD1; V: TRBV7-8; size: .; J: TRBJ1-4; DNA: TGTGCCAGCAGCAGACAAGGGGGCAGCGCTTTCAATGAAAAACTGTTTTTT; CDR3: CASSRQGGSAFNEKLFF
D: .; V: TRBV7-8; size: once; J: TRBJ1-3; DNA: TGTGCCAGCAGCTACCAAGGTGGACCCGTCTCTCGGAACACCATATATTTT; CDR3: CASSYQGGPVSRNTIYF
D: TRBD1; V: TRBV27; size: .; J: TRBJ1-1; DNA: TGTGCCAGCAGTTCCAGGACAGGGGGCTTTATGAACACTGAAGCTTTCTTT; CDR3: CASSSRTGGFMNTEAFF
D: .; V: TRBV7-3; size: .; J: TRBJ2-3; DNA: TGTGCCAGCAGCCTAGGGGACGGAGGCAAAGATACGCAGTATTTT; CDR3: CASSLGDGGKDTQYF
D: .; V: TRBV6-2/TRBV6-3; size: .; J: TRBJ2-7; DNA: TGTGCCAGCAGTCTTATAGGACTGTCCTACGAGCAGTACTTC; CDR3: CASSLIGLSYEQYF
D: TRBD1; V: TRBV5-1; size: .; J: TRBJ1-1; DNA: TGCGCCAGCAGCTTAAATACAGGGGGCACTGAAGCTTTCTTT; CDR3: CASSLNTGGTEAFF
D: .; V: TRBV28; size: .; J: TRBJ1-1; DNA: TGTGCCAGCAGTTTAAGTCCGGGGATGAACACTGAAGCTTTCTTT; CDR3: CASSLSPGMNTEAFF
D: .; V: TRBV11-2; size: .; J: TRBJ2-1; DNA: TGTGCCAGCAGCTTTGGGACGAAGTCCTCCTACAATGAGCAGTTCTTC; CDR3: CASSFGTKSSYNEQFF
D: .; V: TRBV6-7; size: .; J: TRBJ1-2; DNA: TGTGCCAGGCGGCGCTGCTATGGCTACACCTTC; CDR3: CARRRCYGYTF
D: TRBD1; V: TRBV11-2; size: .; J: TRBJ2-1; DNA: TGTGCCAGCAGTCCGGGACAGATATACAATGAGCAGTTCTTC; CDR3: CASSPGQIYNEQFF
D: TRBD1; V: TRBV28; size: .; J: TRBJ2-7; DNA: TGTGCCAGCAGGACTGGGACAGGGCCCTCCTACGAGCAGTACTTC; CDR3: CASRTGTGPSYEQYF
D: .; V: TRBV5-6; size: .; J: TRBJ1-4; DNA: TGTGCCAGCAGCTTCTCTGGATTACTGACTAATGAAAAACTGTTTTTT; CDR3: CASSFSGLLTNEKLFF
D: .; V: TRBV7-2; size: once; J: TRBJ1-3; DNA: TGTGCCAGCAGCTTGCAGGGGCCTCCTGGAAACACCATATATTTT; CDR3: CASSLQGPPGNTIYF
D: .; V: TRBV28; size: .; J: TRBJ1-1; DNA: TGTGCCAGCAGACCCCGGGCGGGATCGGTTACTGAAGCTTTCTTT; CDR3: CASRPRAGSVTEAFF
D: .; V: TRBV18; size: once; J: TRBJ2-2; DNA: TGTGCCAGCTCACCGATTCAACCGCCTAGCGTAACCGGGGAGCTGTTTTTT; CDR3: CASSPIQPPSVTGELFF
D: .; V: TRBV25-1; size: .; J: TRBJ2-3; DNA: TGTGCCAGCAGTGTCCTCGCCGGGGGTAGCACAGATACGCAGTATTTT; CDR3: CASSVLAGGSTDTQYF
D: .; V: TRBV15; size: few; J: TRBJ1-5; DNA: TGTGCCACCAGCAGAGCCGGAGACTATCAGCCCCAGCATTTT; CDR3: CATSRAGDYQPQHF
D: TRBD1; V: TRBV28; size: .; J: TRBJ1-2; DNA: TGTGCCAGCAGTCCGGCCGGGACAGGGTTTGGCTACACCTTC; CDR3: CASSPAGTGFGYTF
D: .; V: TRBV27; size: .; J: TRBJ1-4; DNA: TGTGCCAGCAGTTTACTCGCAGGCGGAGAAAAACTGTTTTTT; CDR3: CASSLLAGGEKLFF
D: .; V: TRBV3-1/TRBV3-2; size: .; J: TRBJ1-2; DNA: TGTGCCAGCAGCCAAGGTTTAGGCTACACCTTC; CDR3: CASSQGLGYTF
D: .; V: TRBV5-4; size: .; J: TRBJ2-1; DNA: TGTGCCAGCAGCTCTACGGTAACCCTCAGCAATGAGCAGTTCTTC; CDR3: CASSSTVTLSNEQFF
D: .; V: TRBV24-1; size: .; J: TRBJ2-1; DNA: TGTGCCACCAGTGATTCCATGACAGAGCTCTCCTACAATGAGCAGTTCTTC; CDR3: CATSDSMTELSYNEQFF
D: .; V: TRBV4-1; size: .; J: TRBJ1-6; DNA: TGCGCCAGCAGCCAAGATGTGGGTGTCGCCTATAATTCACCCCTCCACTTT; CDR3: CASSQDVGVAYNSPLHF
D: TRBD2; V: TRBV6-2/TRBV6-3; size: medium-sized; J: TRBJ2-3; DNA: TGTGCCAGCAGTTACGCTAGCGGGAGCACAGATACGCAGTATTTT; CDR3: CASSYASGSTDTQYF
D: .; V: TRBV29-1; size: .; J: TRBJ1-1; DNA: TGCAGCGTCGAAGAGTTGTATCCAGGGAAAACTGAAGCTTTCTTT; CDR3: CSVEELYPGKTEAFF
D: .; V: TRBV30; size: .; J: TRBJ1-1; DNA: TGTGCCTGGAGTGTAAAAGCGGCGGCCGTTGAAGCTTTCTTT; CDR3: CAWSVKAAAVEAFF
D: .; V: TRBV5-5; size: .; J: TRBJ1-5; DNA: TGTGCCAGCAGCTCTTTGCCTAGCAATCAGCCCCAGCATTTT; CDR3: CASSSLPSNQPQHF
D: .; V: TRBV14; size: .; J: TRBJ1-1; DNA: TGTGCCAGCAGCCAAGCTGGCAGGGTCACTGAAGCTTTCTTT; CDR3: CASSQAGRVTEAFF
D: TRBD2; V: TRBV4-3; size: once; J: TRBJ2-3; DNA: TGCGCCAGCAGCCAAGATCTATTTGAGCTAGCGGAGGTGACAGATACGCAGTATTTT; CDR3: CASSQDLFELAEVTDTQYF
D: .; V: TRBV14; size: .; J: TRBJ2-2; DNA: TGTGCCAGCAGCCAAGATAGGACCTACACCGGGGAGCTGTTTTTT; CDR3: CASSQDRTYTGELFF
D: .; V: TRBV5-6; size: .; J: TRBJ2-1; DNA: TGTGCCAGCAGCTTAACAGGTTATGAGCAGTTCTTC; CDR3: CASSLTGYEQFF
D: .; V: TRBV12-3/TRBV12-4; size: .; J: TRBJ2-1; DNA: TGTGCCAGCAGAAGGGACAATGAGCAGTTCTTC; CDR3: CASRRDNEQFF
D: .; V: TRBV11-3; size: .; J: TRBJ2-3; DNA: TGTGCCAGCAGCTTAATGACTACGGCAGGGGGCACAGATACGCAGTATTTT; CDR3: CASSLMTTAGGTDTQYF
D: .; V: TRBV28; size: few; J: TRBJ1-1; DNA: TGTGCCAGCAGTTTAGTGGGGAACACTGAAGCTTTCTTT; CDR3: CASSLVGNTEAFF
D: TRBD2; V: TRBV3-1/TRBV3-2; size: .; J: TRBJ2-7; DNA: TGTGCCAGCAGCCTCTCAAGACTAGCGGGAGTCGAGCAGTACTTC; CDR3: CASSLSRLAGVEQYF
D: .; V: TRBV28; size: .; J: TRBJ1-5; DNA: TGTGCCAGCAGTTTAAGGGGATGGCCCCAGCATTTT; CDR3: CASSLRGWPQHF
D: .; V: TRBV7-2; size: .; J: TRBJ1-6; DNA: TGTGCCAGCAGCCCCGGGCCAGCCAACGACCTCCACTTT; CDR3: CASSPGPANDLHF
D: .; V: TRBV6-6; size: .; J: TRBJ1-4; DNA: TGTGCCAGCAGCATCGGGGGGGCCGGTAATGAAAAACTGTTTTTT; CDR3: CASSIGGAGNEKLFF
D: .; V: TRBV18; size: .; J: TRBJ1-1; DNA: TGTGCCAGTTTCATATCCGGGACTGTGAGCACTGAAGCTTTCTTT; CDR3: CASFISGTVSTEAFF
D: .; V: TRBV7-8; size: .; J: TRBJ2-1; DNA: TGTGCCAGCAGCCCTAGCGTGAACAATGAGCAGTTCTTC; CDR3: CASSPSVNNEQFF
D: .; V: TRBV20-1; size: few; J: TRBJ2-7; DNA: TGCAGTGCTAGTTCTATCTCTTCCTACGAGCAGTACTTC; CDR3: CSASSISSYEQYF
D: .; V: TRBV30; size: .; J: TRBJ1-1; DNA: TGTGCCTGGAGTGTACAAAGACAGACCATTGAAGCTTTCTTT; CDR3: CAWSVQRQTIEAFF